Shown below are 32 T cell receptor beta chains from a single sample sequenced in a study of beta chain features in type 1 diabetes. Study outcomes and limitations: Moderately but significantly shorter TCRB CDR3s were found in Type 1 diabetes patients in all four CD4+ subsets.

Sequencing targeted expressed TCRB transcripts, as all isolated RNA had been reverse transcribed. Here immunoSEQ multiplex PCR was the method, and the copy in TCRdb shows in-frame clones only, minus some. Of under 850,000 clones in the sample, 10% to 15% were seen once. These TCRs are of unknown antigen specificity. The sequenced sample was naive CD4+ T cells from blood. These receptors were obtained from a man younger than 30 with type 1 diabetes.

The chain couples TRBV7-9 to TRBJ1-1, with a weak D call TRBD1 (5 bases). The length of the CDR3 is 15 residues. V lost 5 bases and J 2 bases, leaving 15 bases between the germline ends. CDR1 and CDR2 from the germline V gene are SEHNR and FQNEAQ (reference sequence). CDR3 DNA sequence: TGTGCCAGCAGCACAGCGGACATCTCAAACACTGAAGCTTTCTTT. The encoded protein is CASSTADISNTEAFF.

This clone was seen a few times. The rearrangement uses TRBV4-1 and TRBJ2-3; TRBD2 matches at 11 bases. The CDR3 has 19 residues. The junction had 15 bases not matched to a gene; V was cut back by 3 bases and J by 4 bases. The V gene's germline CDR1 is MGHRA and CDR2 YSYEKL. DNA for the CDR3: TGCGCCAGCAGCCAGCCCAGACTTTTACTAGCGGGGGAGGCAGATACGCAGTATTTT. Translating it yields CASSQPRLLLAGEADTQYF.

This clone has a handful of counts. The rearrangement uses TRBV15 and TRBJ1-1; tentative D call: TRBD1 (6 bases). This CDR3 spans 12 amino acids. Trimming removed 0 bases at V and 10 bases at J, with 9 bases between. CDR1 is LNHNV and CDR2 is YYDKDF in the germline V gene (reference sequence). CDR3 residues: CATSRDTRGAFF. CDR3 coding DNA: TGTGCCACCAGCAGAGATACCAGGGGAGCTTTCTTT.

This clone was counted only a few times. CDR3 DNA: TGTGCCAGCAGTGCAGGGGGGCTCTACGAGCAGTACTTC. This translates into CASSAGGLYEQYF. The gene calls are TRBV2 and TRBJ2-7; perhaps TRBD1 as D (7 bases). Trimming took off 4 bases at V and 3 bases at J, with 10 bases between the two ends. Germline V CDR1 and CDR2: SNHLY, FYNNEI. This CDR3 is built from 13 residues.

The chain links TRBV5-1 to TRBJ2-7; 9 bases are shared with TRBD1. Germline V gene sequence: CDR1 SGHRS, CDR2 YFSETQ. This CDR3 is 13 amino acids long. V lost 0 bases and J lost 7; bases outside the gene matches: 2. Here the CDR3 reads CASSLGTGEEQYF. DNA of the CDR3: TGCGCCAGCAGCTTGGGGACAGGGGAAGAGCAGTACTTC.

This clone turned up a few times. This chain uses TRBV7-3 with TRBJ2-1, with 8 bases lining up with TRBD2. Germline lookup yields CDR1 SGHTA and CDR2 FQGTGA. The trim removed 4 bases at V and 3 bases at J, leaving 8 bases unmatched. The CDR3 runs 16 residues. The CDR3 region is CASSWGGTSGYNEQFF. The CDR3 nucleotides read TGTGCCAGCAGCTGGGGCGGCACTAGCGGCTACAATGAGCAGTTCTTC.

This clone has a handful of counts. V is TRBV14 and J is TRBJ2-1; no clear D gene. This CDR3 is 14 amino acids long. Germline values: CDR1 SGHDN, CDR2 FVKESK. Deletions cut 4 bases from V and 10 bases from J, with 17 bases between. This CDR3 reads CASSLLDSGSEQFF. The CDR3 region has the DNA TGTGCCAGCAGCCTCCTGGATAGTGGAAGCGAGCAGTTCTTC.

This clone showed up just a few times. The chain carries TRBV19 and TRBJ1-1; D might be TRBD1 (5 bases). CDR3 size: 12 residues. V was trimmed by 9 bases and J by 0 bases, leaving 8 bases between them. The V gene's germline CDR1 is LNHDA and CDR2 SQIVND (reference sequence). The CDR3 loop is CASRVMNTEAFF. The CDR3 DNA sequence: TGTGCCAGCAGGGTTATGAACACTGAAGCTTTCTTT.

CDR3 nucleotide sequence: TGTGCCAGCGAGTCCCTAGCGGGGTCCCCGGAGACCCAGTACTTC. Translated, it gives CASESLAGSPETQYF. This chain joins TRBV7-2 and TRBJ2-5; 9 nucleotides agree with TRBD2. Trimming took 8 bases from V and 5 from J; bases not matched to a gene: 12. There are 15 residues in the CDR3. Germline CDR1 SGHTA, CDR2 FQGNSA.

This clone was seen only a few times. The chain has TRBV19 and TRBJ1-1; D gene ambiguous. The germline V and J ends were trimmed by 4 bases and 0 bases, with 9 bases remaining between them. The CDR3 has 14 residues. CDR1 is LNHDA and CDR2 is SQIVND in the germline V gene (reference sequence). CDR3 sequence reads: CASSTPNMNTEAFF. The CDR3 coding sequence is TGTGCCAGTAGTACGCCTAACATGAACACTGAAGCTTTCTTT. Based on the CDR3 plus reference TRBV19 and TRBJ1-1, the full variable domain is DGGITQSPKYLFRKEGQNVTLSCEQNLNHDAMYWYRQDPGQGLRLIYYSQIVNDFQKGDIAEGYSVSREKKESFPLTVTSAQKNPTAFYLCASSTPNMNTEAFFGQGTRLTVV.

This chain connects TRBV6-5 to TRBJ1-6; 7 nucleotides agree with TRBD1. The ends lost 5 bases at V and 10 bases at J; junction bases unmatched: 11. This CDR3 has 15 amino acids. Per germline, CDR1 MNHEY and CDR2 SVGAGI. This CDR3 reads CASSTRHRGGSPLHF. CDR3 nucleotides: TGTGCCAGCAGTACCCGCCACCGAGGGGGCTCACCCCTCCACTTT.

This clone has more than one count but fewer than ten. V gene TRBV30 combines with J gene TRBJ1-1, with D possibly being TRBD1 (6 bases). The CDR3 length is 13 residues. V dropped 0 bases and J dropped 11 bases, with 16 bases sitting between them. From germline, CDR1 is GTSNPN and CDR2 SVGIG (reference sequence). CDR3 nucleotide sequence: TGTGCCTGGAGTGTAAGGGGGGCATCGTGGGCTTTCTTT. The encoded protein is CAWSVRGASWAFF.

The chain links TRBV6-1 to TRBJ2-3; D gene unclear. Germline assignment: CDR1 MNHNS and CDR2 SASEGT. V was cut by 4 bases and J by 6 bases, with 20 bases left in between. CDR3 size: 16 residues. The CDR3 loop reads CASSVNPPDLSDTQYF. The DNA of the CDR3 is TGTGCCAGCAGTGTAAATCCCCCAGACCTCTCCGATACGCAGTATTTT.

This clone was seen only a few times. Other DNA sequences in the sample encode the same CDR3. The chain links TRBV6-5 to TRBJ1-1, with unresolved D. The CDR3 has 16 residues. V was pared by 0 bases and J by 1 base, with 12 bases between. Per the germline V gene, CDR1 is MNHEY and CDR2 is SVGAGI. CDR3 region: CASSYSRAAGNTEAFF. For the CDR3, the DNA is TGTGCCAGCAGTTACTCAAGGGCGGCAGGGAACACTGAAGCTTTCTTT.

This chain links TRBV5-4 with TRBJ1-2, with a tentative D call TRBD1 (6 bases). The CDR3 is made up of 15 amino acids. CDR1 SGHNT and CDR2 YYREEE come from the germline V gene (reference sequence). V was trimmed by 4 bases and J by 8 bases, leaving 21 bases between them. The CDR3 region has the DNA TGTGCCAGCAGCCCATATCTCCAGGGGCGCGGGGGCTACACCTTC. It is translated as CASSPYLQGRGGYTF.

The V call is TRBV5-4, the J call TRBJ2-5, with D perhaps matching TRBD1 or TRBD2 (5 bases each). V was pared by 0 bases and J by 0 bases, with 9 bases between. The CDR3 contains 15 residues. CDR1 SGHNT and CDR2 YYREEE come from the germline V gene (reference sequence). The DNA of the CDR3 is TGTGCCAGCAGCTTGGCCGGGACCCACCAAGAGACCCAGTACTTC. Residues: CASSLAGTHQETQYF.

The V and J genes are TRBV2 and TRBJ1-1, with 8 nucleotides matching TRBD1. The CDR3 is 14 residues long. The J segment lost 5 bases and the V segment lost 3 bases, leaving 5 bases of the junction unmatched. Germline CDR1 SNHLY, CDR2 FYNNEI. CDR3 amino acids: CASSDRTGRTEAFF. The CDR3 nucleotides read TGTGCCAGCAGTGATCGGACAGGGAGGACTGAAGCTTTCTTT.

This clone was seen a handful of times. The chain joins TRBV5-1 to TRBJ2-5, with D possibly called TRBD1 or TRBD2 (5 bases each). Germline V gives CDR1 SGHRS, CDR2 YFSETQ. The CDR3 extends over 14 amino acids. V dropped 4 bases and J dropped 2 bases, with 12 bases sitting between them. CDR3: CASSTGRTQETQYF. CDR3 DNA sequence: TGCGCCAGCAGCACGGGACGGACACAAGAGACCCAGTACTTC.

Only a few counts were recorded for this clone. The chain carries TRBV5-6 and TRBJ2-4; the D gene is possibly TRBD2 (6 bases). Trimming removed 4 bases at V and 5 bases at J, with 10 bases between. Germline assignment: CDR1 SGHDT and CDR2 YYEEEE. The CDR3 has 13 residues. CDR3 nucleotides: TGTGCCAGCAGCCCGGGAGACCAAAACATTCAGTACTTC. As protein: CASSPGDQNIQYF.

A few counts support this clone. The J gene is TRBJ1-4, the V gene TRBV4-1, with unresolved D. Looked up from germline, CDR1 is MGHRA and CDR2 is YSYEKL. Trimming took 9 bases from V and 7 from J, leaving 21 bases between them. This CDR3 comprises 15 residues. The CDR3 bases are TGCGCCAGTGCCGCGTTGGCCCTACGTAGTGAAAAACTGTTTTTT. Encoded protein: CASAALALRSEKLFF.

The rearrangement uses TRBV28 and TRBJ1-5; 9 bases agree with TRBD1. Trimming cost V 11 bases and J 0 bases; bases outside gene matches: 14. This CDR3 spans 17 amino acids. Germline-derived CDR1 and CDR2 are MDHEN and SYDVKM. CDR3 sequence (DNA): TGTGCCGCCGCGCCGGGACAGGGAAGATATAGCAATCAGCCCCAGCATTTT. Translation: CAAAPGQGRYSNQPQHF. The full variable domain, its missing parts supplied by reference TRBV28 and TRBJ1-5, is DVKVTQSSRYLVKRTGEKVFLECVQDMDHENMFWYRQDPGLGLRLIYFSYDVKMKEKGDIPEGYSVSREKKERFSLILESASTNQTSMYLCAAAPGQGRYSNQPQHFGDGTRLSIL.

Comment on this clone: Other DNA sequences from this sample encode an identical CDR3 as well. The V call is TRBV10-3, the J call TRBJ1-2; D is unclear. The germline V gene encodes CDR1 ENHRY and CDR2 SYGVKD. This CDR3 contains 13 residues. V lost 0 bases and J lost 5, with 7 bases in between. CDR3: CAISESTVYGYTF. In DNA form, the CDR3 reads TGTGCCATCAGTGAGTCCACGGTGTATGGCTACACCTTC.

This clone was detected a few times. The rearrangement joins TRBV10-3 to TRBJ2-7; 13 bases are shared with TRBD2. From germline, CDR1 is ENHRY and CDR2 SYGVKD. V shed 10 bases and J 7 bases; nucleotides not matched to a gene: 7. CDR3 length equals 13 residues. This chain's CDR3 is CATRTSGGWEQYF. In DNA, the CDR3 is TGTGCCACCAGGACTAGCGGGGGTTGGGAGCAGTACTTC.

The chain employs TRBV5-4 and TRBJ2-5; D is unresolved. Germline V CDR1 and CDR2: SGHNT, YYREEE (reference sequence). The CDR3 runs to 13 residues. The V and J ends lost 7 bases and 2 bases respectively, with 12 bases between them. This chain's CDR3 is CASGHVAQETQYF. In nucleotides, the CDR3 is TGTGCCAGCGGGCATGTTGCTCAAGAGACCCAGTACTTC.

This clone has a handful of counts. This chain links TRBV29-1 with TRBJ2-1; D uncertain. The length of the CDR3 is 11 residues. Between the trimmed V and J ends, which lost 4 bases and 5 bases, there was a span of 6 bases. In germline, CDR1 is SQVTM, CDR2 ANQGSEA. The CDR3 nucleotides are TGCAGCGTTGGGACGGACAATGAGCAGTTCTTC. Its translation: CSVGTDNEQFF.

This sequence joins TRBV11-2 and TRBJ1-2; TRBD1 aligns across 8 bases. CDR1 SGHAT and CDR2 FQNNGV come from the germline V gene. This CDR3 spans 15 amino acids. After removal of 5 bases from V and 3 bases from J, the junction contained 8 bases not matched to a gene. This CDR3 is CASSPAGQGHYGYTF. CDR3 nucleotides: TGTGCCAGCAGCCCCGCCGGACAGGGACACTATGGCTACACCTTC.

This clone was found a few times. Additional DNA sequences in this sample encode the identical CDR3. This sequence joins TRBV6-5 and TRBJ1-5; D is perhaps TRBD1 (5 bases). V dropped 0 bases and J dropped 1 base, with 7 bases sitting between them. Germline loops: CDR1 MNHEY, CDR2 SVGAGI. The CDR3 covers 15 residues. CDR3 bases: TGTGCCAGCAGTTACTCGAGGGGAAGCAATCAGCCCCAGCATTTT. Amino acid sequence: CASSYSRGSNQPQHF.

The gene calls are TRBV6-5 and TRBJ1-1; possibly TRBD1 for D (6 bases). With 7 bases removed from V and 1 base from J, the gap between germline ends came to 10 bases. The V gene's germline CDR1 is MNHEY and CDR2 SVGAGI. The CDR3 contains 13 residues. The CDR3 reads CASTQTGNTEAFF. The CDR3 bases are TGTGCCAGCACCCAGACAGGGAACACTGAAGCTTTCTTT.

The J gene is TRBJ2-3, the V gene TRBV13; D remains ambiguous. V shed 0 bases and J shed 0 bases, with 4 bases lying between them. The CDR3 spans 14 residues. Germline V gives CDR1 PRHDT, CDR2 FYEKMQ (reference sequence). CDR3 bases: TGTGCCAGCAGCTTAGGGACTAGCACAGATACGCAGTATTTT. Translating gives CASSLGTSTDTQYF. The full variable domain, rest sourced from reference TRBV13 and TRBJ2-3, is AAGVIQSPRHLIKEKRETATLKCYPIPRHDTVYWYQQGPGQDPQFLISFYEKMQSDKGSIPDRFSAQQFSDYHSELNMSSLELGDSALYFCASSLGTSTDTQYFGPGTRLTVL.

This clone was detected a few times. The V gene is TRBV2, the J gene TRBJ1-2; 7 positions agree with TRBD1. Germline trimming cut 7 bases from V and 2 bases from J; bases unmatched to any gene: 4. The CDR3 spans 13 residues. Germline V gene sequence: CDR1 SNHLY, CDR2 FYNNEI. CDR3 region: CASKPDRNYGYTF. The DNA of the CDR3 is TGTGCCAGCAAACCGGACAGGAACTATGGCTACACCTTC. The full variable domain, completed using reference TRBV2 and TRBJ1-2, is EPEVTQTPSHQVTQMGQEVILRCVPISNHLYFYWYRQILGQKVEFLVSFYNNEISEKSEIFDDQFSVERPDGSNFTLKIRSTKLEDSAMYFCASKPDRNYGYTFGSGTRLTVV.

This chain connects TRBV29-1 to TRBJ2-5; D unresolved. The CDR3 is 12 amino acids. Per germline, CDR1 SQVTM and CDR2 ANQGSEA. Trimming removed 7 bases at V and 5 bases at J, with 14 bases between. CDR3 protein: CSASNMAETQYF. As DNA, the CDR3 is TGCAGCGCTAGTAACATGGCGGAGACCCAGTACTTC.

The genes are TRBV7-9 and TRBJ1-1; no clear D. Between the trimmed V and J ends, which lost 3 bases and 2 bases, there was a span of 10 bases. The CDR3 extends over 14 amino acids. The germline V gene encodes CDR1 SEHNR and CDR2 FQNEAQ (reference sequence). The DNA for the CDR3 is TGTGCCAGCAGCTTTCTTCCAGGAAACACTGAAGCTTTCTTT. It translates to CASSFLPGNTEAFF.